The 14 T cell receptor beta chains below all came from one sample that was sequenced in a study of patients and donors after allogeneic stem cell transplantation. TCRdb redid the calling of the RT-PCR reads with MiXCR, one entry per CDR3 protein. The sample shows 920,000 or so distinct CDR3 sequences, more than 15% of them seen only once. The sample consisted of blood, either unsorted or a sorted T cell fraction (not recorded which). The receptors were gathered from a human donor who was either an allogeneic HSCT recipient or a stem cell or donor lymphocyte infusion donor (not recorded which). It is not recorded whose cells these are; they may come from a transplant donor.

The rearrangement joins TRBV20-1 to TRBJ1-5, with D tentatively TRBD1 (5 bases). Deletions cut 3 bases from V and 4 bases from J, with 13 bases between. CDR3 length equals 14 residues. The V gene's germline CDR1 is DFQATT and CDR2 SNEGSKA (reference sequence). Written as DNA, the CDR3 is TGCAGTGCTAGGAGGGGAGAAGGAAATCAGCCCCAGCATTTT. Its protein product is CSARRGEGNQPQHF.

This clonotype occurred a few times. V and J are TRBV15 and TRBJ2-2; D might be TRBD2 (5 bases). CDR3 length: 17 amino acids. The germline V gene encodes CDR1 LNHNV and CDR2 YYDKDF (reference sequence). V lost 0 bases, J lost 5 bases, and 16 bases lay in between. CDR3 sequence (DNA): TGTGCCACCAGCAGAGAGCTAGCAAATATAGTGACCGGGGAGCTGTTTTTT. This codes for CATSRELANIVTGELFF.

The chain has TRBV24-1 and TRBJ1-1; unclear D gene. Looked up from germline, CDR1 is KGHDR and CDR2 is SFDVKD. The V and J ends lost 1 base and 0 bases respectively, with 8 bases between them. CDR3 length equals 15 residues. The CDR3 DNA reads TGTGCCACCAGTGATTTACAACTCATGAACACTGAAGCTTTCTTT. This encodes CATSDLQLMNTEAFF.

This clonotype turned up a few times. CDR3 residues: CSARDPRQGNIYEQYF. CDR3 in DNA: TGCAGTGCTAGAGATCCCCGGCAGGGGAATATATACGAGCAGTACTTC. The J gene is TRBJ2-7, the V gene TRBV20-1; maybe TRBD1 (6 bases). V was shortened by 0 bases and J by 4 bases, with 19 bases between the two germline ends. CDR1 is DFQATT, CDR2 SNEGSKA, per germline (reference sequence). The CDR3 extends over 16 amino acids.

This chain uses TRBV6-2 or TRBV6-3 with TRBJ2-3, with D tentatively TRBD1 (6 bases). Trimming took off 7 bases at V and 2 bases at J, with 13 bases between the two ends. Germline loops: CDR1 MNHEY, CDR2 SVGEGT. The CDR3 runs to 14 residues. CDR3 in DNA: TGTGCCAGCACCCAGGGGCGATACACAGATACGCAGTATTTT. Its protein product is CASTQGRYTDTQYF.

In this sample, this clonotype turned up once. This chain connects TRBV19 to TRBJ2-1; 9 bases are shared with TRBD1. Losses at the gene ends were 8 bases for V and 6 bases for J; bases not matched to a gene: 14. CDR1 is LNHDA, CDR2 SQIVND, per germline (reference sequence). This CDR3 contains 16 residues. The CDR3 loop is CASQPPGQGEANEQFF. The CDR3 DNA sequence: TGTGCCAGTCAACCCCCGGGACAGGGAGAAGCCAATGAGCAGTTCTTC.

This clonotype was seen once. The chain carries TRBV29-1 and TRBJ2-7; no reliable D call. CDR3 length: 13 residues. Between the trimmed V and J ends, which lost 4 bases and 3 bases, there was a span of 13 bases. CDR1 SQVTM and CDR2 ANQGSEA come from the germline V gene. CDR3 region: CSVGPNLGYEQYF. CDR3 nucleotides: TGCAGCGTTGGTCCCAACCTCGGCTACGAGCAGTACTTC.

A remark on this clonotype: A much larger clone lies one base from this, so it may be a read error. V gene TRBV9 combines with J gene TRBJ2-7; 9 nucleotides align to TRBD1. The CDR3 is 15 residues long. Per germline, CDR1 SGDLS and CDR2 YYNGEE. The J segment lost 4 bases and the V segment lost 0 bases, leaving 5 bases of the junction unmatched. CDR3 protein: CASSVEGTGLYEQYF. The CDR3 DNA is TGTGCCAGCAGCGTAGAGGGGACAGGGTTGTACGAGCAGTACTTC.

The CDR3 region is CASSPPPGGEERNQPQHF. In DNA form, the CDR3 reads TGTGCCAGCTCACCACCCCCGGGGGGGGAGGAAAGAAATCAGCCCCAGCATTTT. The chain combines TRBV18 with TRBJ1-5; D may be TRBD1 (5 bases). V dropped 0 bases and J dropped 4 bases, with 19 bases sitting between them. Germline V gives CDR1 KGHSH, CDR2 LQKENI. The CDR3 sequence is 18 residues long.

This clonotype was seen more than once but under ten times. The gene calls are TRBV7-9 and TRBJ1-1; weak D call: TRBD1 (5 bases). V shed 5 bases and J shed 8 bases, with 15 bases lying between them. The CDR3 is 13 amino acids. The V gene's germline CDR1 is SEHNR and CDR2 FQNEAQ (reference sequence). The CDR3 DNA is TGTGCCAGCAGCGGAAAAACAGGCATCGAAGCTTTCTTT. It yields the protein CASSGKTGIEAFF. The full variable domain, completed using reference TRBV7-9 and TRBJ1-1, is DTGVSQNPRHKITKRGQNVTFRCDPISEHNRLYWYRQTLGQGPEFLTYFQNEAQLEKSRLLSDRFSAERPKGSFSTLEIQRTEQGDSAMYLCASSGKTGIEAFFGQGTRLTVV.

The CDR3: CASSSKRQGFTGELFF. The CDR3 DNA follows: TGTGCCAGCAGTTCCAAACGCCAGGGTTTCACCGGGGAGCTGTTTTTT. The genes are TRBV27 and TRBJ2-2; weak D call: TRBD1 (5 bases). CDR1 and CDR2 from the germline V gene are MNHEY and SMNVEV (reference sequence). CDR3 length equals 16 residues. V dropped 4 bases and J dropped 4 bases, with 16 bases sitting between them.

This chain connects TRBV12-3 or TRBV12-4 to TRBJ2-5, with TRBD2 matching 9 bases. V shed 3 bases, J shed 5 bases, and the junction held 7 bases outside the gene matches. There are 15 residues in the CDR3. The CDR3 is CASSLGRGGTETQYF. The CDR3 coding sequence is TGTGCCAGCAGTTTGGGGCGGGGGGGGACCGAGACCCAGTACTTC.

This clonotype appeared a few times. The chain carries TRBV5-1 and TRBJ2-2; maybe TRBD2 (6 bases). Trimming shortened V by 7 bases and J by 1 base, and 8 bases separated the two germline ends. Germline V gene sequence: CDR1 SGHRS, CDR2 YFSETQ. There are 13 residues in the CDR3. The CDR3 region is CASGGKNTGELFF. In DNA form, the CDR3 reads TGCGCCAGCGGGGGGAAGAACACCGGGGAGCTGTTTTTT.

The genes are TRBV24-1 and TRBJ2-2, with D possibly TRBD2 on 6 matching bases. V dropped 1 base and J dropped 4 bases, with 12 bases sitting between them. Germline lookup yields CDR1 KGHDR and CDR2 SFDVKD. CDR3 size: 16 residues. The chain's CDR3 is CATSDFTTRSTGELFF. In DNA, the CDR3 is TGTGCCACCAGTGATTTTACGACTAGATCCACCGGGGAGCTGTTTTTT.